This T cell receptor (beta chain) appears in the sequencing data of a study of preoperative IRX-2 immunotherapy in early breast cancer. Clones were read by immunoSEQ multiplex PCR, and TCRdb kept only the in-frame ones, dropping some. The sample yields about 98,000 clones, around 86% seen once. The treatment was: preoperative locoregional IRX-2 cytokine immunotherapy. From germline, CDR1 is SGDLS and CDR2 YYNGEE. This CDR3 is built from 19 residues. V was clipped by 3 bases and J by 1 base, with 22 bases between them. This specimen was tumor tissue, taken after IRX-2 immunotherapy. The chain uses TRBV9 and TRBJ2-2; possibly TRBD1 for D (5 bases). This receptor was obtained from a human donor with breast cancer. The CDR3, as DNA: TGTGCCAGCAGCGACGCCGTTACAGGACGTCAAATGAACACCGGGGAGCTGTTTTTT. It translates to CASSDAVTGRQMNTGELFF.